A selection of T cell receptor beta chains follows, all from one sample in a study of T cell repertoires in cytomegalovirus infection. TCRdb itself ran the reads through MiXCR, one entry per CDR3 protein. The sample gives approximately 150,000 distinct CDR3 sequences, about 22% of which show up once; roughly 25% is in the top ten. No antigen is known for these receptors. This material consisted of CD8+ T cells from cultured PBMCs, taken from culture after CMV antigen stimulation. These receptor sequences come from a human donor in good health (CMV status not recorded). Some clones in this sample may be carry-over from other donors' samples. Each CDR3 is given without its conserved first and last residue.

>TRBJ2-2|TRBV7-3
ASSLWDRGTPPNTGELF
>TRBJ2-3|TRBV12-3/TRBV12-4
AWGGTDTQY
>TRBJ1-4|TRBV7-9
ASSPSGGLNEKLF
>TRBJ2-7|TRBV25-1
ASSESPDRVSYEQY
>TRBJ2-4|TRBV14
ASSQGKILAGASAKNIQY
>TRBJ1-1|TRBV7-2
ASSLNRNTEAF
>TRBJ1-4|TRBV7-9
ASSQRGTGDEKLF
>TRBJ2-6|TRBV7-9
ASSSLDRTPFSGANVLT
>TRBJ2-1|TRBV6-6
ASSYSGLAGNNEQF
>TRBJ1-6|TRBV7-2
ASSKRTGSSSPLH
>TRBJ2-7|TRBV4-1
ASSRSGPNEQY
>TRBJ1-1|TRBV7-9
ASSFSDRGSEAF
>TRBJ2-3|TRBV19
ASSPGLRSTDTQY
>TRBJ1-1|TRBV4-2
ASSQYAGNTEAF
>TRBJ1-1|TRBV12-3/TRBV12-4
ASGSRHLNTEAF
>TRBJ1-1|TRBV5-6
ASSLKGHGRLNTEAF
>TRBJ2-5|TRBV5-6
ASSSIREETQY
>TRBJ1-2|TRBV29-1
SAAAGNYGYT
>TRBJ1-4|TRBV10-3
AISEFRGESDEKLF
>TRBJ1-2|TRBV7-9
ASSLGPDAYT
>TRBJ1-4|TRBV7-9
ASCLQGTNEKLF
>TRBJ2-7|TRBV29-1
SVEGSSYEQY
>TRBJ1-2|TRBV12-3/TRBV12-4
ATAGGRGQDGYT
>TRBJ2-5|TRBV7-8
ASSLELGGSGQTQY
>TRBJ1-1|TRBV6-1
ASSYTEDTEAF
>TRBJ2-7|TRBV7-9
ATGTVPREQY
>TRBJ2-7|TRBV28
ASSLVYRPYEQY
>TRBJ1-5|TRBV7-9
ASSSDRERNQPQH
>TRBJ1-2|TRBV30
AWGTGVNDGYT
>TRBJ1-3|TRBV7-6
ASSQGTGNTIY
>TRBJ2-1|TRBV7-6
ASSLFPDNEQF
>TRBJ1-4|TRBV11-2
ASSPYPTGNEKLF
>TRBJ2-3|TRBV12-3/TRBV12-4
ASTSPNTDTQY
>TRBJ2-7|TRBV5-4
ASSLRGSYEQY
>TRBJ2-5|TRBV20-1
SAREEYRQGGETQY
>TRBJ2-7|TRBV27
ASSLSGGHEQY
>TRBJ1-1|TRBV12-3/TRBV12-4
ASSFYGRRAF
>TRBJ1-1|TRBV7-8
ASSPSTEAF
>TRBJ1-1|TRBV19
ASSMWEGRRTEAF
>TRBJ1-5|TRBV7-2
ASSLVEAYNQPQH
>TRBJ1-1|TRBV7-6
ASGKGGMNTEAF
>TRBJ1-6|TRBV7-3
ASSQWTGSPLH
>TRBJ2-3|TRBV7-2
ASSLGASGLTDTQY